The 27 T cell receptor beta chains listed next were all sequenced from one sample in a study of T cell responses to AZD1222 COVID-19 vaccine. Sequencing was performed with immunoSEQ multiplex PCR; in TCRdb, only in-frame clones are kept and a portion is missing. The sample includes about 150,000 clones, around 89% of them seen just once. Sample: peripheral blood, taken on day 0 of AZD1222 vaccination. The receptors here all came from an adult in good health.

Details on this clone: This sample also contains other DNA sequences that code for the same CDR3. The chain recombines TRBV19 with TRBJ2-7; the D gene could be TRBD1 or TRBD2 (5 bases each). CDR3 size: 13 residues. Germline V gives CDR1 LNHDA, CDR2 SQIVND (reference sequence). V lost 3 bases to trimming and J lost 7 bases, with 13 bases between them. This CDR3 is CASSIGWDDEQYF. CDR3 coding DNA: TGTGCCAGTAGTATTGGATGGGACGATGAGCAGTACTTC. Variable domain in full (rest from reference TRBV19 and TRBJ2-7): DGGITQSPKYLFRKEGQNVTLSCEQNLNHDAMYWYRQDPGQGLRLIYYSQIVNDFQKGDIAEGYSVSREKKESFPLTVTSAQKNPTAFYLCASSIGWDDEQYFGPGTRLTVT.

The J gene is TRBJ1-1, the V gene TRBV24-1; D not resolved. Germline-derived CDR1 and CDR2 are KGHDR and SFDVKD. Trimming took off 3 bases at V and 5 bases at J, with 3 bases between the two ends. The CDR3 is 11 residues long. In nucleotides, the CDR3 is TGTGCCACCAGTGATCGAACTGAAGCTTTCTTT. It encodes CATSDRTEAFF.

The chain links TRBV7-9 to TRBJ2-1; a possible D gene is TRBD2 (7 bases). The CDR3 runs to 18 residues. V gave up 1 base and J gave up 6 bases, with 22 bases separating them. Germline CDR1 is SEHNR and CDR2 is FQNEAQ (reference sequence). Here the CDR3 DNA reads TGTGCCAGCAGCTTAGTTGAGGCGGGGGCAGGGAGTATCAATGAGCAGTTCTTC. It codes for CASSLVEAGAGSINEQFF.

V usage is TRBV20-1 and J usage is TRBJ2-1, with TRBD2 as a possible D gene (5 bases). This CDR3 has 11 amino acids. In germline, CDR1 is DFQATT, CDR2 SNEGSKA (reference sequence). The germline V and J ends were trimmed by 3 bases and 7 bases, with 7 bases remaining between them. Here the CDR3 reads CSASGKNEQFF. The CDR3 DNA follows: TGCAGTGCTAGCGGGAAGAATGAGCAGTTCTTC.

The chain recombines TRBV28 with TRBJ2-7; 8 nucleotides match TRBD1. The V and J ends lost 4 bases and 3 bases, in that order; junction bases with no gene match: 8. CDR3 size: 15 residues. The germline V gene encodes CDR1 MDHEN and CDR2 SYDVKM. CDR3 region: CASSSPGTGGYEQYF. The CDR3 nucleotides are TGTGCCAGCAGTTCACCAGGGACAGGCGGCTACGAGCAGTACTTC.

The rearrangement uses TRBV11-1 and TRBJ1-1, with D possibly TRBD1 on 6 matching bases. Germline CDR1 reads SGHAT; CDR2 reads FQDESV (reference sequence). The CDR3 spans 16 residues. With 2 bases removed from V and 7 bases from J, the gap between germline ends came to 20 bases. The chain's CDR3 is CASSLLVRRGTYEAFF. CDR3 DNA sequence: TGTGCCAGCAGCTTACTAGTGCGCAGGGGAACGTATGAAGCTTTCTTT.

The rearrangement joins TRBV9 to TRBJ2-2; D not certain. Trimming took off 6 bases at V and 3 bases at J, with 6 bases between the two ends. This CDR3 has 12 residues. Germline CDR1 reads SGDLS; CDR2 reads YYNGEE. This CDR3 is CASNVDTGELFF. In nucleotides, the CDR3 is TGTGCCAGCAACGTGGACACCGGGGAGCTGTTTTTT.

The count of this clone is one. V and J are TRBV14 and TRBJ1-3, with no clear D. The CDR3 sequence is 16 residues long. With 1 base removed from V and 0 bases from J, the gap between germline ends came to 10 bases. CDR1 and CDR2 from the germline V gene are SGHDN and FVKESK. CDR3 sequence reads: CASSQVGGYSGNTIYF. The CDR3 bases are TGTGCCAGCAGCCAAGTAGGAGGGTACTCTGGAAACACCATATATTTT.

The chain uses TRBV19 and TRBJ1-2, with D possibly matching TRBD1 (5 bases). With 4 bases removed from V and 0 bases from J, the gap between germline ends came to 12 bases. CDR3 length: 15 residues. Germline V lookup: CDR1 LNHDA, CDR2 SQIVND (reference sequence). The CDR3: CASSRPDSSNYGYTF. CDR3 sequence (DNA): TGTGCCAGTAGTAGGCCCGACAGCTCTAACTATGGCTACACCTTC.

V usage is TRBV10-2 and J usage is TRBJ1-1; 8 positions agree with TRBD1. After removal of 6 bases from V and 0 bases from J, the junction contained 9 bases not matched to a gene. CDR3 length: 16 amino acids. CDR1 is WSHSY and CDR2 is SAAADI in the germline V gene. Written as DNA, the CDR3 is TGCGCCAGCAGAGACCCGGGACAGGTGATGAACACTGAAGCTTTCTTT. It yields the protein CASRDPGQVMNTEAFF.

J is TRBJ2-2 and V is TRBV19, with 16 bases lining up with TRBD2. Germline values: CDR1 LNHDA, CDR2 SQIVND (reference sequence). This CDR3 contains 16 residues. V lost 7 bases to trimming and J lost 5 bases; unmatched junction nucleotides: 4. The CDR3: CASIGGLAGGTGELFF. In DNA form, the CDR3 reads TGTGCCAGTATCGGGGGACTAGCGGGAGGGACCGGGGAGCTGTTTTTT.

This clone was picked up a small number of times. V gene TRBV7-2 combines with J gene TRBJ1-5, with D maybe TRBD1 (6 bases). The germline V gene has CDR1 SGHTA and CDR2 FQGNSA. Trimming took off 5 bases at V and 9 bases at J, with 23 bases between the two ends. The CDR3 has 16 residues. CDR3 nucleotides: TGTGCCAGCAGCATTACCCCACAGGGAGGCCCCCGGCCCCAGCATTTT. Translating gives CASSITPQGGPRPQHF.

This chain joins TRBV19 and TRBJ2-1; possible D gene TRBD2, 6 bases. Trimming removed 5 bases at V and 9 bases at J, with 11 bases between. The CDR3 extends over 12 amino acids. Germline CDR1 reads LNHDA; CDR2 reads SQIVND (reference sequence). CDR3 amino acids: CASSAGGIEQFF. The CDR3 nucleotides are TGTGCCAGTAGTGCCGGCGGGATTGAGCAGTTCTTC.

The V gene is TRBV7-8, the J gene TRBJ1-3; D gene ambiguous. Germline V gives CDR1 SGHVS, CDR2 FQNEAQ. Trimming removed 5 bases from V and 0 bases from J, with 11 bases in between. CDR3 length: 15 amino acids. For the CDR3, the DNA is TGTGCCAGCAGCCGACGAGGCAGCTCTGGAAACACCATATATTTT. Protein sequence: CASSRRGSSGNTIYF.

This clone has only one observation. The rearrangement joins TRBV6-2 or TRBV6-3 to TRBJ1-2; maybe TRBD1 (6 bases). CDR3 length: 15 amino acids. Germline V gene data show CDR1 as MNHEY and CDR2 as SVGEGT. The V gene lost 6 bases and the J gene lost 4 bases, with 18 bases spanning the gap. The chain's CDR3 is CASSFAVDRIYGYTF. The CDR3 DNA sequence: TGTGCCAGCAGCTTCGCCGTTGACAGGATCTATGGCTACACCTTC.

This rearrangement joins TRBV9 to TRBJ2-2; TRBD2 might be the D (6 bases). Per the germline V gene, CDR1 is SGDLS and CDR2 is YYNGEE. Trimming removed 0 bases from V and 1 base from J, with 10 bases in between. The CDR3 consists of 16 residues. The CDR3, as DNA: TGTGCCAGCAGCGTAGTAGATAGCGGGAACACCGGGGAGCTGTTTTTT. Translating gives CASSVVDSGNTGELFF.

DNA for the CDR3: TGCGCCGACCAGTACAGCAGAACAAGCTATGGCTACACCTTC. This encodes CADQYSRTSYGYTF. The chain combines TRBV10-1 with TRBJ1-2; D remains ambiguous. Germline assignment: CDR1 WNHNN and CDR2 SYGVQD (reference sequence). This CDR3 has 14 residues. Trimming shortened V by 11 bases and J by 4 bases, and 20 bases separated the two germline ends.

J is TRBJ2-3 and V is TRBV18; 9 bases line up with TRBD1. The CDR3 sequence is 15 residues long. V lost 6 bases, J lost 2 bases, and 6 bases stayed unmatched. CDR1 KGHSH and CDR2 LQKENI come from the germline V gene. In nucleotides, the CDR3 is TGTGCCAGCTCGTTCGGACAGGGGAACACAGATACGCAGTATTTT. It codes for CASSFGQGNTDTQYF.

The chain recombines TRBV29-1 with TRBJ1-2; D is uncertain. The CDR3 is 14 amino acids. V gave up 6 bases and J gave up 3 bases, with 17 bases separating them. Germline V gene lookup returns CDR1 SQVTM and CDR2 ANQGSEA. For the CDR3, the DNA is TGCAGCGTGGATTCGGGGATGGGAGACTATGGCTACACCTTC. Protein: CSVDSGMGDYGYTF. The complete variable domain, with remaining parts taken from reference TRBV29-1 and TRBJ1-2, reads SAVISQKPSRDICQRGTSLTIQCQVDSQVTMMFWYRQQPGQSLTLIATANQGSEATYESGFVIDKFPISRPNLTFSTLTVSNMSPEDSSIYLCSVDSGMGDYGYTFGSGTRLTVV.

The chain combines TRBV2 with TRBJ1-5; perhaps TRBD1 as D (6 bases). The length of the CDR3 is 13 residues. Between the trimmed V and J ends, which lost 7 bases and 3 bases, there was a span of 10 bases. Germline lookup yields CDR1 SNHLY and CDR2 FYNNEI. CDR3: CASKGTYNQPQHF. Here the CDR3 DNA reads TGTGCCAGCAAAGGGACATACAATCAGCCCCAGCATTTT.

The chain links TRBV7-7 to TRBJ2-5, with D possibly called TRBD1 or TRBD2 (7 bases each). The CDR3 totals 15 residues. Germline CDR1 reads SSHAT; CDR2 reads FNYEAQ (reference sequence). V was shortened by 5 bases and J by 3 bases, with 16 bases between the two germline ends. CDR3 coding DNA: TGTGCCAGCAGCCGTTGGCAGGGGGGGGAAGAGACCCAGTACTTC. It is translated as CASSRWQGGEETQYF.

This chain connects TRBV28 to TRBJ1-1; no clear D gene. CDR1 is MDHEN, CDR2 SYDVKM, per germline. This CDR3 comprises 12 residues. The V and J ends lost 5 bases and 4 bases respectively, with 8 bases between them. The CDR3 here is CASSRRGTEAFF. The CDR3 nucleotides read TGTGCCAGCAGTCGGCGGGGCACTGAAGCTTTCTTT.

This chain uses TRBV6-5 with TRBJ1-2, with 9 bases identical to TRBD1. V was pared by 4 bases and J by 3 bases, with 9 bases of the junction left unmatched. CDR1 is MNHEY and CDR2 is SVGAGI in the germline V gene. The CDR3 has 16 residues. In DNA form, the CDR3 reads TGTGCCAGCAGTTTCACCTTTCGGACAGGGGACTATGGCTACACCTTC. Protein: CASSFTFRTGDYGYTF.

The CDR3 DNA reads as TGTGCCAGCAGCCGTCCAGGGGGAAACCGCCAGTACTTC. Translation: CASSRPGGNRQYF. The V gene is TRBV3-1 (or the pseudogene TRBV3-2), the J gene TRBJ2-5; 7 positions match TRBD1. Germline-derived CDR1 and CDR2 are LGHDT and YNNKEL (reference sequence). Trimming took 4 bases from V and 10 from J; bases not matched to a gene: 9. CDR3 length: 13 residues.

The chain uses TRBV6-2 or TRBV6-3 and TRBJ2-1, with a possible D match to TRBD2 (5 bases). Looked up from germline, CDR1 is MNHEY and CDR2 is SVGEGT. V lost 0 bases and J 7 bases, leaving 16 bases between the germline ends. This CDR3 comprises 16 residues. As DNA, the CDR3 is TGTGCCAGCAGTTACTCGTCGAGTGGGAGTTGGAATGAGCAGTTCTTC. It specifies CASSYSSSGSWNEQFF.

The rearrangement uses TRBV11-2 and TRBJ2-7, with 10 positions matching TRBD2. CDR1 SGHAT and CDR2 FQNNGV come from the germline V gene. V trimming: 5 bases; J trimming: 0 bases; junction bases outside the gene matches: 4. The CDR3 loop spans 15 amino acids. CDR3 nucleotide sequence: TGTGCCAGCAGCACCACTAGCGGGGTCTCCTACGAGCAGTACTTC. Translating gives CASSTTSGVSYEQYF.

This clone appeared a single time. This chain links TRBV3-1 (or the pseudogene TRBV3-2) with TRBJ2-7; D is uncertain. This CDR3 has 13 amino acids. Germline V gene sequence: CDR1 LGHDT, CDR2 YNNKEL (reference sequence). The V end lost 1 base, the J end lost 3 bases, and 7 bases lay between the germline ends. The chain's CDR3 is CASSQGSNYEQYF. The CDR3 region has the DNA TGTGCCAGCAGCCAAGGGAGTAACTACGAGCAGTACTTC.